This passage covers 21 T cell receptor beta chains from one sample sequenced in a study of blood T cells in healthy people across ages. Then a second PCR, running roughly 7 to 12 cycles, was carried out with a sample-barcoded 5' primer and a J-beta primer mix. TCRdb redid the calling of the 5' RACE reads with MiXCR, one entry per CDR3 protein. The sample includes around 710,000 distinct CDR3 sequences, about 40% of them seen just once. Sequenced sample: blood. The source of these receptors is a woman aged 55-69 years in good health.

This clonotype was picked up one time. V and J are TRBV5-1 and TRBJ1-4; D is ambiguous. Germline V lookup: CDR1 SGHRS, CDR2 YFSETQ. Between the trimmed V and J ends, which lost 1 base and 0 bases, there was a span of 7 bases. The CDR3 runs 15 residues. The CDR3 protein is CASSLSVATNEKLFF. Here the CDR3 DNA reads TGCGCCAGCAGCTTGTCGGTGGCAACTAATGAAAAACTGTTTTTT.

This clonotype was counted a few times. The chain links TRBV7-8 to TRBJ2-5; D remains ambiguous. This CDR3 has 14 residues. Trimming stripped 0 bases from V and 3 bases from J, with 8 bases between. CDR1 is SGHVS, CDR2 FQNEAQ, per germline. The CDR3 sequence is CASSLAHREETQYF. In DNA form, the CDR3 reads TGTGCCAGCAGCTTAGCGCATAGAGAAGAGACCCAGTACTTC.

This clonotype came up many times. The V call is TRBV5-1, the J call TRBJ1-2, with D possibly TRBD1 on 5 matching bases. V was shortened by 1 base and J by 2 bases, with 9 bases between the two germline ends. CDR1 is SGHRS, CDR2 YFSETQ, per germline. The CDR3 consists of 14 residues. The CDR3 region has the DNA TGCGCCAGCAGCTTGTGGGACGCGAACTATGGCTACACCTTC. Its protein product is CASSLWDANYGYTF.

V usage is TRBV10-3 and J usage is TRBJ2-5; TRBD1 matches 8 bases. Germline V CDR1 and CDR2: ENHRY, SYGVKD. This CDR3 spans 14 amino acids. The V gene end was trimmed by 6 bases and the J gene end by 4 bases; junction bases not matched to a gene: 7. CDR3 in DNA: TGTGCCATCAGCCCACAGGGGGGAACAGAGACCCAGTACTTC. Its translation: CAISPQGGTETQYF.

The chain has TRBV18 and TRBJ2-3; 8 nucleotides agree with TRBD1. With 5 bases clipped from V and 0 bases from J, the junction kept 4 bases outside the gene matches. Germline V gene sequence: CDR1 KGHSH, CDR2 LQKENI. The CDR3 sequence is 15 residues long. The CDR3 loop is CASSTTGVSTDTQYF. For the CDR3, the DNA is TGTGCCAGCTCAACGACAGGGGTGAGCACAGATACGCAGTATTTT.

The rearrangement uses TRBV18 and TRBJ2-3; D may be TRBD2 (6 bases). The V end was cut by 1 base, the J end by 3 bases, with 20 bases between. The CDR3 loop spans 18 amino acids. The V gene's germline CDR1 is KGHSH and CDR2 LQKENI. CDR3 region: CASSPRGMLASETDTQYF. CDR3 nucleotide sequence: TGTGCCAGCTCACCACGTGGAATGCTAGCGAGCGAAACAGATACGCAGTATTTT.

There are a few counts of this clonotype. The CDR3 bases are TGTGCCAGCAGCGTAGCCGCAGGGAATAATTCACCCCTCCACTTT. Translation: CASSVAAGNNSPLHF. The genes are TRBV9 and TRBJ1-6; weak D call: TRBD1 (5 bases). The ends were cut back, 0 bases at V and 5 bases at J, with 9 bases in the middle. Looked up from germline, CDR1 is SGDLS and CDR2 is YYNGEE. The CDR3 totals 15 residues.

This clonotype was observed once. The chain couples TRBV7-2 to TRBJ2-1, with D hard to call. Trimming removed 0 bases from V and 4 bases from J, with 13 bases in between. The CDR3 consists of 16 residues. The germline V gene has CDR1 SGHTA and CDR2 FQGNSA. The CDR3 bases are TGTGCCAGCAGCTTAGCGCTAGGTTACCCATACAATGAGCAGTTCTTC. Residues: CASSLALGYPYNEQFF.

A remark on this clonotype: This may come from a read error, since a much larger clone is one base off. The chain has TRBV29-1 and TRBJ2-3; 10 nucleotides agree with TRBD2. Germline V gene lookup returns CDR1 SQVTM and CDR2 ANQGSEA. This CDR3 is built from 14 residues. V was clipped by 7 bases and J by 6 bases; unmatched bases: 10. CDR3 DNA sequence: TGCAGCGCAACAACTAGCGGGGCGGGGGATACGCAGTATTTT. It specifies CSATTSGAGDTQYF.

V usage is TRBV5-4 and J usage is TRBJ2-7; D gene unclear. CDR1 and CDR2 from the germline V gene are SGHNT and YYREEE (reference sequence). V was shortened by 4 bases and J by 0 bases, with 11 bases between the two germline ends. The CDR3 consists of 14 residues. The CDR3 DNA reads TGTGCCAGCAGCACCGTACTGCTCTCCTACGAGCAGTACTTC. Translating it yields CASSTVLLSYEQYF.

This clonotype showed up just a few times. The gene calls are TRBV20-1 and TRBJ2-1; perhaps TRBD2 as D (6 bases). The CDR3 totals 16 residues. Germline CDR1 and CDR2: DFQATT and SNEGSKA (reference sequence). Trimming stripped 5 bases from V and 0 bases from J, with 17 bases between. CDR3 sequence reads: CSAPTLAASSYNEQFF. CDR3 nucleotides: TGCAGTGCTCCTACATTAGCGGCCAGCTCCTACAATGAGCAGTTCTTC.

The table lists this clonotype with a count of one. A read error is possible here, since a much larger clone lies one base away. CDR3 in amino acids: CASGLDFSEQFF. In nucleotides, the CDR3 is TGCGCCAGCGGCTTGGACTTTTCTGAGCAGTTCTTC. The chain links TRBV5-1 to TRBJ2-1, with D perhaps matching TRBD2 (5 bases). The germline V gene has CDR1 SGHRS and CDR2 YFSETQ. The CDR3 is 12 amino acids. Full variable domain (remainder filled in from reference TRBV5-1 and TRBJ2-1): KAGVTQTPRYLIKTRGQQVTLSCSPISGHRSVSWYQQTPGQGLQFLFEYFSETQRNKGNFPGRFSGRQFSNSRSEMNVSTLELGDSALYLCASGLDFSEQFFGPGTRLTVL.

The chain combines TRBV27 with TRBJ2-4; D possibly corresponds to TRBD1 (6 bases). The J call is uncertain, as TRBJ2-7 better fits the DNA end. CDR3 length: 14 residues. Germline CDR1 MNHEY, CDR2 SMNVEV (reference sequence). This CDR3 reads CASSTRDTTYEQYF. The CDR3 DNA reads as TGTGCCAGCAGTACCCGGGACACTACCTACGAGCAGTACTTC.

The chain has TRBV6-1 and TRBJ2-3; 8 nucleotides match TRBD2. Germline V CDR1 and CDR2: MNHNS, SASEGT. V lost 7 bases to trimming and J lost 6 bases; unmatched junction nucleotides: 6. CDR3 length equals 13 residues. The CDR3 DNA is TGTGCCAGCAAGAGCGGGAGAAGTGATACGCAGTATTTT. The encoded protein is CASKSGRSDTQYF.

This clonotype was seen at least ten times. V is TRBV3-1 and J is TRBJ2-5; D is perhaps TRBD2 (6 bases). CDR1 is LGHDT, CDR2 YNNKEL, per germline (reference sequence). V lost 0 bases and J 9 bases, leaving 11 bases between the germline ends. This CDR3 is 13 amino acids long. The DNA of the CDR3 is TGTGCCAGCAGCCAAGATGGGAGGACATCCCAGTACTTC. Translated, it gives CASSQDGRTSQYF.

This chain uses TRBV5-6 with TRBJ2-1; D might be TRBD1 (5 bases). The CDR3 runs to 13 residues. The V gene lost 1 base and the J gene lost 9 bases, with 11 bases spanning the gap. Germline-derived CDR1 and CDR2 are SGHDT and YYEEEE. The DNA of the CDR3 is TGTGCCAGCAGCTTGTTCAGGGTGGGTGAGCAGTTCTTC. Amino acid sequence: CASSLFRVGEQFF.

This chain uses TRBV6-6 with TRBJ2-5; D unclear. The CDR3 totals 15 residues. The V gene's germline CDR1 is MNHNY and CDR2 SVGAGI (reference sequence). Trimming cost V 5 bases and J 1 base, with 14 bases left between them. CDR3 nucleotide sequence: TGTGCCAGCAGTCTCTCCCGGCAGTCCCAAGAGACCCAGTACTTC. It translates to CASSLSRQSQETQYF.

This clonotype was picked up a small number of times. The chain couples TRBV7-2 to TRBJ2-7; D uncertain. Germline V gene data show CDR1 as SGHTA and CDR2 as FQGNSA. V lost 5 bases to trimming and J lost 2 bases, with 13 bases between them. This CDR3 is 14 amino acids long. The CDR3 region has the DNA TGTGCCAGCAGCCAAGTGGTAGGAACCTACGAGCAGTACTTC. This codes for CASSQVVGTYEQYF.

The DNA of the CDR3 is TGTGCCAGCAGCCCGGCCGGACAGGGAACAGATACGCAGTATTTT. It encodes CASSPAGQGTDTQYF. The V gene is TRBV7-2, the J gene TRBJ2-3; 8 bases fit TRBD1. V was clipped by 5 bases and J by 3 bases; unmatched bases: 7. Germline-derived CDR1 and CDR2 are SGHTA and FQGNSA. There are 15 residues in the CDR3.

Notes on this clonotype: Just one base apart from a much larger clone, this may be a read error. CDR3: CATGRDRGGQFF. In DNA form, the CDR3 reads TGTGCCACCGGCAGAGATAGGGGTGGGCAGTTCTTC. This chain joins TRBV15 and TRBJ2-1; a weak D match, TRBD1 (5 bases). Germline CDR1 is LNHNV and CDR2 is YYDKDF (reference sequence). The CDR3 runs to 12 residues. Full variable domain (outside the CDR3, taken from reference TRBV15 and TRBJ2-1): DAMVIQNPRYQVTQFGKPVTLSCSQTLNHNVMYWYQQKSSQAPKLLFHYYDKDFNNEADTPDNFQSRRPNTSFCFLDIRSPGLGDTAMYLCATGRDRGGQFFGPGTRLTVL.

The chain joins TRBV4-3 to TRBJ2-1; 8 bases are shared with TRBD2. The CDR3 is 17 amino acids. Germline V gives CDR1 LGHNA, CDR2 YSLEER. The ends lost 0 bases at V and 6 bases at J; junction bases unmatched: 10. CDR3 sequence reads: CASSQEVGLVGTNEQFF. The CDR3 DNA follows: TGCGCCAGCAGCCAAGAGGTGGGACTAGTGGGGACCAATGAGCAGTTCTTC.